The TCR beta chain described here comes from a study of Tregs in tolerant kidney transplant recipients (dated by TCRdb to between 2018 and 2021). As for the study more broadly: The study used TCRbeta sequencing to identify donor-specific regulatory T cells before combined kidney and bone marrow transplantation, then tracked those cells after transplant.

Genomic DNA was extracted from sorted cells with the QIAGEN DNeasy Blood and Tissue Kit for TCRbeta CDR3 sequencing. High-throughput TCRbeta CDR3 sequencing, which included PCR amplification with bias correction and internal controls, was done commercially through immunoSEQ. As for the original processing: Unique productive TCRbeta sequences were defined by CDR3 nucleotide sequence where primers matched, otherwise by CDR3 amino acid sequence with Vbeta and Jbeta genes. To correct for sorting error, sequences found in more than one sorted population at a frequency ratio of 2:1 or less were discarded, and the remaining shared sequences were assigned to the population with the higher frequency. Donor-reactive sequences were defined as at least 5-fold expanded in CFSE-low cells versus unstimulated cells, with frequency of at least 0.01% in CFSE-low cells. Repertoire divergence was quantified by Jensen-Shannon divergence calculated from the top 100 TCRbeta sequences ranked by frequency. For samples with multiple sequencing runs, sorting error was corrected in each run separately before the runs were combined. TCRdb stores this immuneACCESS table with in-frame sequences only. Part of the clones is absent; in the studies checked, under half of the shortfall reflects unresolved V genes, and no reason is known for the rest. The V and J calls and clone size were taken over from that table, and D and trimming were inferred from the DNA. The sample yields approximately 82,000 clones; over 85% were counted once. Clones ranked in the top ten supply 1.6% of the sample.

The full study reports these points: In tolerant patients, donor-specific Tregs expanded more than Tregs overall, which suggests antigen-driven rather than nonspecific expansion. The most biologically relevant and donor-specific TCRbeta repertoire appeared to be identified by expanding Tregs with activated donor B cells. PCR primers changed over time for some patients, so nucleotide-level comparison across those patients' samples was not possible. Because only a small number of patients were included, the study had limitations, and the results will need to be validated in larger populations as well as under other immunosuppression protocols. Although technical replication error seemed to be minimal, the question of biological reproducibility was not addressed directly.

Taken from the germline V gene (reference sequence), the CDR1 and CDR2 loops are DFQATT and SNEGSKA. V gives up 3 bases and J gives up 8 bases, and the segment between their germline ends measures 10 bases. The CDR3 goes from the cysteine to the phenylalanine over 11 residues. Only CDR3 DNA remains: 33 bases, in frame from the first base. Related donors were used in the transplants with nonmyeloablative bone marrow transplantation, and mixed chimerism was transient in the human trials. Unstimulated Tregs (CD4+CD25+CD127-), CD4+ non-Tregs (CD4+CD25-), CD4 and CD8 cells were FACS-sorted from thawed PBMCs. Patients were several combined kidney and bone marrow transplant recipients from the ITN036ST trial, and only these trial subjects had samples available. Healthy control blood was processed by Ficoll density gradient to PBMCs and cryopreserved; patient PBMCs were collected before and after transplant.

As concerns this clone: Its antigen specificity is not known. Within one base of it there is no much larger clone, and no base qualities were kept.

The chain links TRBV20-1 with TRBJ1-2, with TRBD1 tentatively as D gene (6 bases match). The receptor's source is a human patient who received a combined kidney and bone marrow transplant. After a transplant, the graft donor may have provided part of the T cells. The sequences come from CD4+ T cells from blood (PBMCs), collected 12 months after the transplant. The nucleotides are TGCAGTGCTAGTCGACAGGTCGGCTACACCTTC. The resulting protein is CSASRQVGYTF.